What follows describes a single T cell receptor (beta chain). The source of the sample is a study of OX40 agonist ivuxolimab in advanced cancers. Whole-study context: Three patients had partial responses: one hepatocellular carcinoma, two cutaneous melanoma.

The CDR3 loop spans 13 amino acids. Germline lookup yields CDR1 SGHVS and CDR2 FQNEAQ. Trimming took off 3 bases at V and 1 base at J, with 7 bases between the two ends. The protocol was immunoSEQ multiplex PCR, while the TCRdb copy is restricted to in-frame clones and leaves out a portion. Here the sample spans about 83,000 clones, around 80% being singletons. This clonotype was sampled from an adult with an advanced solid tumor such as melanoma, head and neck, liver or kidney cancer. Sequenced material: CD4+ or CD8+ T cells sorted from blood, taken in a trial of the OX40 agonist ivuxolimab. The chain recombines TRBV7-8 with TRBJ2-7, with D uncertain. The CDR3 spells CASSFGKSYEQYF. The DNA for the CDR3 is TGTGCCAGCAGCTTTGGGAAATCCTACGAGCAGTACTTC. The full variable domain, its missing parts supplied by reference TRBV7-8 and TRBJ2-7, is GAGVSQSPRYKVAKRGQDVALRCDPISGHVSLFWYQQALGQGPEFLTYFQNEAQLDKSGLPSDRFFAERPEGSVSTLKIQRTQQEDSAVYLCASSFGKSYEQYFGPGTRLTVT.